The present T cell receptor beta chain was sequenced within a study of T cell responses to AZD1222 COVID-19 vaccine. In the study overall: Some second doses came at about 4 weeks and others at about 12 weeks; these were pooled.

About this clone itself: The target antigen is unknown.

The germline V gene has CDR1 LNHDA and CDR2 SQIVND (reference sequence). This CDR3 contains 15 residues. With 9 bases clipped from V and 0 bases from J, the junction kept 7 bases outside the gene matches. Regarding the study as a whole: Donors, mostly white British, included more females; clonal diversity was possibly underestimated.

Clones were read by immunoSEQ multiplex PCR, and TCRdb kept only the in-frame ones, dropping some. The sample consists of under 150,000 clones, roughly 93% of them appearing once. This TCR came from an adult in good health. The starting material was peripheral blood, obtained on day 0 of AZD1222 vaccination. This rearrangement joins TRBV19 to TRBJ1-5, with 8 bases identical to TRBD1. CDR3 region: CARDRGLYSNQPQHF. The CDR3 DNA reads TGTGCCAGAGACAGGGGCCTATATAGCAATCAGCCCCAGCATTTT.